The table lists the clone carrying this T cell receptor (beta chain) with a count of one. Germline V CDR1 and CDR2: KGHDR, SFDVKD. This CDR3 is 16 amino acids long. The ends lost 0 bases at V and 8 bases at J; junction bases unmatched: 9. The record originates from a study of T cells in Graves' hyperthyroidism and ophthalmopathy. Using RNA transcripts as the source, TCR beta CDR3 regions were amplified. A first-round RT-PCR of the TCR CDR3 used the HTBI primer set. MiXCR was run by TCRdb on the multiplex PCR reads, yielding one entry per CDR3 protein. The sample includes 640,000 or so distinct CDR3 sequences, 14% of them seen just once. A NOSPECS grade of at least 4, a Clinical Activity Score of at least 3 and duration under 3 months were recorded in ophthalmopathy patients.

This TCR derives from a woman aged 18-35 years with Graves' ophthalmopathy. The chain links TRBV24-1 to TRBJ2-1, with TRBD2 matching 7 bases. The sample was blood. CDR3 DNA sequence: TGTGCCACCAGTGATTTGGGGCGGGAGAGGGAGGATGAGCAGTTCTTC. Residues: CATSDLGREREDEQFF.